Listed below are T cell receptor beta chains from one sample, sequenced in a study of beta chain features in type 1 diabetes. Using immunoSEQ multiplex PCR, the repertoire was profiled, and TCRdb retains in-frame clones only, with some absent. This sample carries roughly 300,000 clones, around 9.3% of them seen once, and the ten largest clones take approximately 1%. Sequenced input: central memory CD4+ T cells from blood. The source is a man in his thirties or forties with type 1 diabetes. CDR3s leave out the opening cysteine and the closing phenylalanine or tryptophan. A D gene is named only where the DNA matches it firmly.

v_call	d_call	j_call	cdr3_aa
TRBV27	NA	TRBJ1-1	ASSPSAGGRPNTEAF
TRBV25-1	NA	TRBJ1-2	ASSEAGTGFSFQGYT
TRBV7-2	NA	TRBJ1-1	ASSLKNTEAF
TRBV6-5	NA	TRBJ1-1	ASSRGYTEAF
TRBV2	TRBD1	TRBJ1-2	ASSGDRSNYGYT
TRBV28	TRBD2	TRBJ2-3	ASSPGGADTQY
TRBV14	TRBD2	TRBJ2-1	ASSGAGVNYNEQF
TRBV6-1	NA	TRBJ2-5	ASSYTETQY
TRBV5-1	TRBD2	TRBJ2-2	ASSSWGGTPWTGELF
TRBV18	NA	TRBJ1-1	ASSLGGEETEAF
TRBV10-3	TRBD1	TRBJ1-2	AISEGDRLYGYT
TRBV6-5	TRBD1	TRBJ1-2	ASSYSGQGTDGYT
TRBV7-2	NA	TRBJ1-2	ASSELGVFGYT
TRBV28	TRBD1	TRBJ2-3	ASSATGTDTQY
TRBV18	NA	TRBJ2-6	ASSPGKGRAGANVLT
TRBV25-1	NA	TRBJ2-6	ASNGFAGANVLT
TRBV18	NA	TRBJ1-6	ASSPSDGWGGSPLH
TRBV10-3	NA	TRBJ2-5	AISESRDSQETQY
TRBV5-1	TRBD1	TRBJ2-2	ASSHDRAAGGELF
TRBV30	NA	TRBJ2-7	AWSGRDEQY
TRBV7-9	TRBD1	TRBJ1-2	ASSATGGGDGSGYT
TRBV2	TRBD1	TRBJ1-6	ASRPGQPNSPLH
TRBV19	TRBD1	TRBJ1-2	ASIAAGQQNYGYT
TRBV4-1	TRBD1	TRBJ2-7	ASSQAGTGVYEQY
TRBV6-5	NA	TRBJ2-7	ASSYSGNTYEQY
TRBV7-9	NA	TRBJ2-1	ASSPLTGADEQF
TRBV6-5	NA	TRBJ2-7	AASPGAAYEQY
TRBV5-1	NA	TRBJ2-7	ASSLVSGSSYEQY
TRBV5-1	NA	TRBJ2-5	ASSLRAGQETQY
TRBV6-5	TRBD1	TRBJ2-7	ASRKPGQGNEQY
TRBV2	NA	TRBJ1-1	ASSAYNTEAF
TRBV28	NA	TRBJ1-2	ASSWAQGAKGYGYT
TRBV9	NA	TRBJ2-7	ASSAGPSYEQY